This entry lists 4 T cell receptor beta chains sequenced from one sample in a study of blood T cell repertoires in COVID-19. Some clones are missing from TCRdb's copy, which holds only in-frame ones; the method was immunoSEQ multiplex PCR. This table has approximately 50,000 clones, under 95% appearing once. Sequencing input: peripheral blood. These receptors came from a human donor in a cohort sampled during active COVID-19.

This clone was seen only a few times. This chain connects TRBV10-3 to TRBJ1-1; TRBD1 might be the D (5 bases). Germline V gene sequence: CDR1 ENHRY, CDR2 SYGVKD. The V end was cut by 3 bases, the J end by 8 bases, with 13 bases between. This CDR3 has 13 residues. CDR3 bases: TGTGCCATCAGTGAAGACAGACCCCCCGAAGCTTTCTTT. Translated: CAISEDRPPEAFF.

The V and J genes are TRBV6-5 and TRBJ1-1; 8 positions match TRBD1. V shed 2 bases and J 3 bases; nucleotides not matched to a gene: 8. Germline V gives CDR1 MNHEY, CDR2 SVGAGI. This CDR3 region has 16 residues. The CDR3 DNA reads as TGTGCCAGCAGTTACGGCCGGACAGGGATCCACACTGAAGCTTTCTTT. Translation gives CASSYGRTGIHTEAFF.

The rearrangement links TRBV11-2 to TRBJ2-1; weak D call: TRBD2 (5 bases). Per the germline V gene, CDR1 is SGHAT and CDR2 is FQNNGV. V lost 7 bases and J lost 1, with 8 bases in between. The CDR3 is made up of 13 amino acids. CDR3 DNA sequence: TGTGCCAGCACCACGGGGTCCTACAATGAGCAGTTCTTC. Translation gives CASTTGSYNEQFF.

V and J are TRBV5-1 and TRBJ2-7, with D maybe TRBD2 (5 bases). The CDR3 sequence is 12 residues long. CDR1 is SGHRS, CDR2 YFSETQ, per germline. The V end was cut by 5 bases, the J end by 0 bases, with 6 bases between. As DNA, the CDR3 is TGCGCCAGCAGGGGAGACTCCTACGAGCAGTACTTC. This sequence encodes CASRGDSYEQYF.